This TCR beta chain originates from a study of T cell repertoires in aging, cancer and after chemotherapy. Overall study context: Patients with glioblastoma brain tumors were sampled before and after temozolomide-based therapy.

Multiplex touch-down PCR with TRB-A/B primers amplified rearranged V-D-J TRB sequences. TCRdb independently ran MiXCR on the multiplex PCR reads; one entry per CDR3 protein. The profile covers about 130 distinct CDR3 sequences, with approximately 50% appearing a single time and roughly 79% taken by the ten largest. The template was genomic DNA from peripheral blood, not RNA. CDR3 length: 15 amino acids. The V gene's germline CDR1 is LNHDA and CDR2 SQIVND (reference sequence). Trimming cost V 7 bases and J 4 bases; bases outside gene matches: 6. The sequenced material came from blood. The TCR was taken from a human donor with a solid tumor. The V and J genes are TRBV19 and TRBJ2-1; 11 bases agree with TRBD2. CDR3 residues: CASTQTSGSYNEQFF. CDR3 in DNA: TGTGCCAGTACCCAAACTAGCGGGAGTTACAATGAGCAGTTCTTC.